The 17 T cell receptor beta chains in this list originate from one sample, sequenced in a study of beta chain features in type 1 diabetes. Expressed TCRB transcripts were sequenced because the isolated RNA had all been reverse transcribed beforehand. Data came from immunoSEQ multiplex PCR; TCRdb stores just in-frame clones and leaves some out. The profile covers about 250,000 clones, with around 14% appearing a single time and around 0.03% taken by the ten largest. Sequencing was performed on naive CD4+ T cells from blood. The receptors derive from a middle-aged woman in good health.

There are a few counts of this clone. The V gene is TRBV10-2, the J gene TRBJ1-2; 7 bases line up with TRBD1. This CDR3 comprises 13 residues. V trimming: 7 bases; J trimming: 5 bases; junction bases outside the gene matches: 7. CDR1 and CDR2 from the germline V gene are WSHSY and SAAADI. In nucleotides, the CDR3 is TGCGCCAGCAACGACAGGGTGAATTATGGCTACACCTTC. Translation: CASNDRVNYGYTF.

The J gene is TRBJ1-1, the V gene TRBV7-8; the match to TRBD1 covers 8 bases. The CDR3 totals 12 residues. Germline values: CDR1 SGHVS, CDR2 FQNEAQ. The V segment lost 5 bases and the J segment 11 bases; nucleotides outside the gene matches: 7. The DNA for the CDR3 is TGTGCCAGCAGCCCGAGGACAGGGTCGGCTTTCTTT. Translation gives CASSPRTGSAFF.

The J gene is TRBJ2-4, the V gene TRBV6-1; TRBD1 matches at 8 bases. CDR1 MNHNS and CDR2 SASEGT come from the germline V gene. The V and J ends lost 2 bases and 1 base, in that order; junction bases with no gene match: 1. The CDR3 consists of 15 residues. CDR3 nucleotides: TGTGCCAGCAGTGAACAGGGGGCGGCCAAAAACATTCAGTACTTC. It encodes CASSEQGAAKNIQYF.

The chain carries TRBV14 and TRBJ1-6; D is possibly TRBD1 (6 bases). Trimming pared 3 bases from V and 7 bases from J, leaving 25 bases between. The length of the CDR3 is 19 residues. The germline V gene has CDR1 SGHDN and CDR2 FVKESK. The CDR3: CASSQNKRGGALKNSPLHF. The CDR3 nucleotides are TGTGCCAGCAGCCAGAACAAAAGGGGGGGGGCCCTAAAAAATTCACCCCTCCACTTT.

The J gene is TRBJ1-6, the V gene TRBV9; no clear D gene. Trimming took off 0 bases at V and 3 bases at J, with 10 bases between the two ends. The CDR3 is 16 residues long. Germline assignment: CDR1 SGDLS and CDR2 YYNGEE. The CDR3 DNA reads as TGTGCCAGCAGCGTAGGGGCAGCTAACTATAATTCACCCCTCCACTTT. This translates into CASSVGAANYNSPLHF.

DNA of the CDR3: TGTGCCAGCAGCCCGGACAGCGGAGGCCTCTCTGGAAACACCATATATTTT. Translated: CASSPDSGGLSGNTIYF. The chain has TRBV9 and TRBJ1-3, with a weak D call TRBD1 (6 bases). The CDR3 runs to 17 residues. V was pared by 4 bases and J by 0 bases, with 17 bases between. Germline V lookup: CDR1 SGDLS, CDR2 YYNGEE.

This clone was picked up a small number of times. V and J are TRBV27 and TRBJ1-2, with D possibly TRBD1 on 6 matching bases. V was shortened by 6 bases and J by 4 bases, with 18 bases between the two germline ends. Germline CDR1 is MNHEY and CDR2 is SMNVEV (reference sequence). The CDR3 spans 15 residues. CDR3 bases: TGTGCCAGCAGCGGTCGACAGGTGGGGACCTATGGCTACACCTTC. It specifies CASSGRQVGTYGYTF.

The rearrangement uses TRBV5-6 and TRBJ1-1; the D is unclear. Per germline, CDR1 SGHDT and CDR2 YYEEEE. The V end lost 3 bases, the J end lost 5 bases, and 8 bases lay between the germline ends. CDR3 length: 12 residues. The CDR3 loop is CASSYSRTEAFF. The DNA of the CDR3 is TGTGCCAGCAGCTATAGTCGAACTGAAGCTTTCTTT.

The chain joins TRBV19 to TRBJ1-1; TRBD1 is a possible D gene (5 bases). There are 15 residues in the CDR3. Deletions cut 5 bases from V and 3 bases from J, with 16 bases between. Germline assignment: CDR1 LNHDA and CDR2 SQIVND (reference sequence). The CDR3 sequence: CASSGYRSHDTEAFF. CDR3 bases: TGTGCCAGTAGTGGATACAGGAGTCATGACACTGAAGCTTTCTTT.

As DNA, the CDR3 is TGTGCCAGCAGTGAAGCAGGCAATCAGCCCCAGCATTTT. Translation gives CASSEAGNQPQHF. The V call is TRBV25-1, the J call TRBJ1-5; no reliable D call. V lost 2 bases, J lost 2 bases, and 4 bases lay in between. Germline CDR1 reads MGHDK; CDR2 reads SYGVNS. The CDR3 has 13 residues.

V is TRBV2 and J is TRBJ1-5, with D unclear. The CDR3 is made up of 14 amino acids. Germline V lookup: CDR1 SNHLY, CDR2 FYNNEI. Trimming took off 0 bases at V and 6 bases at J, with 9 bases between the two ends. The CDR3 DNA is TGTGCCAGCAGTGAAGCCGACGGGTTTCAGCCCCAGCATTTT. The encoded protein is CASSEADGFQPQHF.

This clone was found a few times. This chain joins TRBV9 and TRBJ1-4; D is unresolved. Germline V gene data show CDR1 as SGDLS and CDR2 as YYNGEE. The CDR3 runs to 12 residues. With 3 bases removed from V and 6 bases from J, the gap between germline ends came to 6 bases. The CDR3, as DNA: TGTGCCAGCAGCGGGGCCCATGAAAAACTGTTTTTT. Encoded protein: CASSGAHEKLFF.

This clone appeared a few times. The chain couples TRBV11-2 to TRBJ2-5, with D possibly TRBD2 on 5 matching bases. CDR1 is SGHAT, CDR2 FQNNGV, per germline. This CDR3 is 18 amino acids long. V was pared by 1 base and J by 2 bases, with 20 bases between. CDR3 protein: CASSLALSRAGRQETQYF. CDR3 nucleotide sequence: TGTGCCAGCAGCTTAGCTTTGTCTAGGGCGGGTCGGCAAGAGACCCAGTACTTC.

This clone was observed a few times. The rearrangement links TRBV2 to TRBJ1-5; 7 bases align to TRBD1. Germline CDR1 SNHLY, CDR2 FYNNEI. This CDR3 has 14 residues. The trim removed 8 bases at V and 3 bases at J, leaving 7 bases unmatched. CDR3 sequence: CASGRQGLNQPQHF. The CDR3 nucleotides are TGTGCCAGCGGCCGACAGGGACTCAATCAGCCCCAGCATTTT. The variable domain in full, completed from reference TRBV2 and TRBJ1-5, reads EPEVTQTPSHQVTQMGQEVILRCVPISNHLYFYWYRQILGQKVEFLVSFYNNEISEKSEIFDDQFSVERPDGSNFTLKIRSTKLEDSAMYFCASGRQGLNQPQHFGDGTRLSIL.

CDR3 nucleotides: TGTGCCAGCTCTGCGGGGGGATTCGAGACAGATACGCAGTATTTT. Translation: CASSAGGFETDTQYF. The V and J genes are TRBV5-5 and TRBJ2-3; 8 bases agree with TRBD2. The CDR3 runs 15 residues. Trimming removed 7 bases from V and 3 bases from J; junction bases left unmatched: 10. Germline V gene data show CDR1 as SGHKS and CDR2 as YYEKEE (reference sequence).

This chain uses TRBV18 with TRBJ2-6; tentatively, D is TRBD1 (5 bases). The CDR3 runs to 14 residues. Trimming took 6 bases from V and 3 from J, leaving 9 bases between them. Germline lookup yields CDR1 KGHSH and CDR2 LQKENI. This CDR3 is CASSQGVGANVLTF. In DNA form, the CDR3 reads TGTGCCAGCTCTCAAGGGGTTGGGGCCAACGTCCTGACTTTC.

This clone was seen a handful of times. The chain has TRBV7-6 and TRBJ1-3; no clear D. The CDR3 runs 14 residues. Germline V CDR1 and CDR2: SGHVS, FNYEAQ. V was clipped by 1 base and J by 11 bases, with 15 bases between them. CDR3 bases: TGTGCCAGCAGCTTAGACCGAGGGCCCGGGGCCATATATTTT. The encoded protein is CASSLDRGPGAIYF.